Detailed here is one TCR beta chain. Its cognate antigen is unknown. This sample stems from a study of T cells in Graves' hyperthyroidism and ophthalmopathy. Looked up from germline, CDR1 is DFQATT and CDR2 is SNEGSKA (reference sequence). V gave up 3 bases and J gave up 7 bases; unmatched junction bases: 7. This CDR3 has 16 amino acids. Study findings and constraints: Blood also contained most expanded thyroid clonotypes above 0.001.

The hyperthyroidism was newly diagnosed and had lasted under 2 months; the patients were aged 18 to 65. TCR beta CDR3 regions were amplified from RNA. TCR CDR3 underwent first-round RT-PCR with the HTBI primer set. Using its own MiXCR run on the multiplex PCR reads, TCRdb lists one record per CDR3 protein. The sample consists of more than 500,000 distinct CDR3 sequences, roughly 15% of them appearing once. The gene calls are TRBV20-1 and TRBJ2-2, with 14 bases identical to TRBD2. This TCR was recovered from a woman aged 40 to 50 with Graves' hyperthyroidism. The sample comprised blood. For the CDR3, the DNA is TGCAGTGCTAGGACTAGCGGGAGGGGTTTCGGCGGGGAGCTGTTTTTT. This gives the protein CSARTSGRGFGGELFF.